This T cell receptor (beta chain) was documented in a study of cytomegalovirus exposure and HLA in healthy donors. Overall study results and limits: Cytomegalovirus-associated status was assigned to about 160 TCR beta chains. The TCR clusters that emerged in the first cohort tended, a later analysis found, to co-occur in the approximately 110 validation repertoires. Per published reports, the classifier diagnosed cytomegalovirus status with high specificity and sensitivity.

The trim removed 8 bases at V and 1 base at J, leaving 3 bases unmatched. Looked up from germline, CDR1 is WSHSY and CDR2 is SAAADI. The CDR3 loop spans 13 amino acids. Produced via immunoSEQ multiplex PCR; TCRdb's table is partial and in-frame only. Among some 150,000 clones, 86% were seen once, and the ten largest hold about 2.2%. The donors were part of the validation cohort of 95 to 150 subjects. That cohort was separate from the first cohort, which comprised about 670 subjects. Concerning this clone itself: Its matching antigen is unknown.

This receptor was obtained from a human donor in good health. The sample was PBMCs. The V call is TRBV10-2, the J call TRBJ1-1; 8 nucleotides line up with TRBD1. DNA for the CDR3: TGCGCCAGCTTGGACAGGGCGAACACTGAAGCTTTCTTT. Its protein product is CASLDRANTEAFF.